A selection of T cell receptor beta chains follows, all from one sample in a study of blood T cell repertoires in COVID-19. TCRdb's table, derived via immunoSEQ multiplex PCR, lists solely in-frame clones and lacks some. The sample contains around 140,000 clones, around 88% of which appear only once. The material sequenced was peripheral blood. These TCRs come from a man aged 45 to 65 with active or convalescent COVID-19. Each CDR3 is given with its conserved first and last residue. Fields, in order: clone size, J gene, V gene, CDR3 protein. Clone sizes are given selectively: once, few, many, or a class where the clone is expanded.

>once|TRBJ2-7|TRBV11-3
CASSPRQGEQYF
>-|TRBJ2-5|TRBV7-9
CASSLVNGETQYF
>-|TRBJ1-2|TRBV28
CASSFPPRGYTF
>few|TRBJ1-6|TRBV6-2/TRBV6-3
CASSKGQGATYNSPLHF
>-|TRBJ2-7|TRBV4-1
CASSQEWTSGPYEQYF
>-|TRBJ1-3|TRBV6-1
CASSASGSSSGNTIYF
>-|TRBJ1-1|TRBV5-1
CASSLSGQGTEAFF
>-|TRBJ1-2|TRBV5-1
CASSLRVQHYGYTF
>-|TRBJ2-3|TRBV27
CASSLAGGPDTQYF
>-|TRBJ1-1|TRBV21-1
CASSRATEAFF
>-|TRBJ1-1|TRBV13
CASSLADPGGAFF
>once|TRBJ2-5|TRBV11-3
CASSLGSLATTQYF
>-|TRBJ2-7|TRBV5-6
CASSLVGHIYEQYF
>-|TRBJ1-6|TRBV28
CASSFGRAASSYNSPLHF
>-|TRBJ2-2|TRBV30
CAWARDTYTGELFF
>-|TRBJ2-5|TRBV5-1
CASSLFQGSGETQYF
>-|TRBJ2-5|TRBV24-1
CATSDPAGGTQYF
>few|TRBJ1-5|TRBV7-2
CASSNYRVGQPQHF
>-|TRBJ1-5|TRBV3-1/TRBV3-2
CASSQQGAQPQHF
>-|TRBJ2-5|TRBV6-2/TRBV6-3
CASSYQRQGGVQTQYF
>few|TRBJ2-1|TRBV27
CASSFRTGGIDEQFF
>-|TRBJ2-7|TRBV5-1
CASNPERGLGYEQYF
>-|TRBJ2-1|TRBV5-1
CASSSYSYNEQFF
>-|TRBJ2-2|TRBV5-6
CASGPRREGGLFF
>-|TRBJ2-7|TRBV4-1
CASSQGQTGTGFSEQYF
>-|TRBJ2-2|TRBV19
CASSGTNKAGELFF
>-|TRBJ1-1|TRBV24-1
CATSDLGGSTRDTEAFF
>-|TRBJ2-7|TRBV13
CASSLGQYEQYF
>-|TRBJ2-2|TRBV24-1
CATRPRGQGGTGELFF
>once|TRBJ2-7|TRBV3-1/TRBV3-2
CASSPTGIYEQYF
>few|TRBJ1-5|TRBV10-3
CAISPGQGNQPQHF
>-|TRBJ2-7|TRBV3-1/TRBV3-2
CASETGGLAGEQYF
>-|TRBJ2-1|TRBV5-4
CASSPSLGGPTDEQFF
>once|TRBJ2-6|TRBV15
CATSRDETGAFSGANVLTF
>-|TRBJ1-6|TRBV5-4
CASRRGQDSPLHF
>-|TRBJ1-5|TRBV4-1
CASSQETGYSNQPQHF
>-|TRBJ1-2|TRBV5-1
CASSLGFASTGGYTF
>-|TRBJ2-5|TRBV3-1/TRBV3-2
CASSQGIQTGLGRETQYF
>-|TRBJ1-4|TRBV5-3
CARSRKVGGKGELFF
>-|TRBJ1-6|TRBV28
CASSSGSPLHF
>-|TRBJ2-7|TRBV5-8
CASSDGQGSPYEQYF
>-|TRBJ2-1|TRBV6-1
CASSERGYNEQFF
>-|TRBJ2-2|TRBV4-2
CASSQGLAENTGELFF
>-|TRBJ1-5|TRBV21-1
CASSGLTSNQPQHF
>-|TRBJ1-1|TRBV6-5
CASRGGDASEAFF
>-|TRBJ2-3|TRBV19
CASRVTDTQYF
>-|TRBJ2-1|TRBV11-2
CASKLSPSGRGNEQFF
>-|TRBJ1-5|TRBV19
CASSRTPGSNQPQHF
>-|TRBJ1-2|TRBV5-4
CASSFAGTGGGWGGYTF
>once|TRBJ2-2|TRBV10-1
CASSEQAGGAGTGELFF
>-|TRBJ1-6|TRBV18
CASSPGGQGNSPLHF
>-|TRBJ1-5|TRBV29-1
CSVGPEFDQPQHF
>-|TRBJ2-7|TRBV2
CASSGGLAGGGYEQYF
>-|TRBJ1-1|TRBV3-1/TRBV3-2
CASSLGPARGTEAFF